This is a list of T cell receptor beta chains from one sample in a study of T cell responses to AZD1222 COVID-19 vaccine. Produced via immunoSEQ multiplex PCR; TCRdb's table is partial and in-frame only. The data contain approximately 130,000 clones, over 85% of them seen just once; the ten biggest clones take up approximately 3.1%. Sequencing used peripheral blood, obtained on day 0 of AZD1222 vaccination. These receptors came from an adult in good health. The CDR3 runs from the conserved cysteine through the conserved F or W. The D gene is left open where the match is weak. Only part of the rows carry a size: once, few, many, or a class if the clone is expanded.

TRBJ2-6 . once TRBV6-5 CASRLEGANVLTF TGTGCCAGCAGATTGGAGGGGGCCAACGTCCTGACTTTC
TRBJ1-2 TRBD1 . TRBV5-5 CASSLGQGVYGYTF TGTGCCAGCAGCTTGGGCCAGGGGGTCTATGGCTACACCTTC
TRBJ1-2 . . TRBV14 CASSQVPLTHGYTF TGTGCCAGCAGCCAGGTACCCCTAACCCATGGCTACACCTTC
TRBJ2-7 . . TRBV6-6 CASSYPGPPDF TGTGCCAGCAGTTACCCGGGACCCCCGGACTTC
TRBJ2-1 . . TRBV3-1/TRBV3-2 CASSQIGSRGKSSYNEQFF TGTGCCAGCAGCCAAATTGGTAGCCGGGGTAAAAGCTCCTACAATGAGCAGTTCTTC
TRBJ2-5 . once TRBV5-1 CASGPVGTVQETQYF TGCGCCAGCGGCCCAGTGGGGACCGTCCAAGAGACCCAGTACTTC
TRBJ2-7 TRBD2 . TRBV20-1 CSASRAGGPVHEDEQYF TGCAGTGCTAGTCGCGCGGGAGGGCCCGTTCATGAGGACGAGCAGTACTTC
TRBJ2-5 TRBD2 once TRBV5-5 CASSGETRLARETQYF TGTGCCAGCAGCGGGGAAACTCGACTAGCTCGAGAGACCCAGTACTTC
TRBJ1-2 . . TRBV4-1 CASSQGRNSGYTF TGCGCCAGCAGCCAAGGGAGAAATAGCGGCTACACCTTC
TRBJ2-1 TRBD1 . TRBV24-1 CATSDRTGSSYNEQFF TGTGCCACCAGTGATCGGACAGGGAGCTCCTACAATGAGCAGTTCTTC
TRBJ2-1 . . TRBV11-2 CASSPLKGEADNEQFF TGTGCCAGCAGCCCTCTTAAGGGAGAGGCGGACAATGAGCAGTTCTTC
TRBJ1-1 TRBD1 . TRBV28 CASSLWGRGLGNTEAFF TGTGCCAGCAGTTTATGGGGAAGGGGGCTGGGGAACACTGAAGCTTTCTTT
TRBJ1-1 . . TRBV30 CAWSWQGNTEAFF TGTGCCTGGAGCTGGCAGGGGAACACTGAAGCTTTCTTT
TRBJ1-4 TRBD1 . TRBV28 CASSSPGQGAEKLFF TGTGCCAGCAGTTCGCCTGGACAGGGAGCTGAAAAACTGTTTTTT
TRBJ2-4 . . TRBV5-6 CASSWFGARGNIQYF TGTGCCAGCAGCTGGTTTGGCGCCAGGGGAAACATTCAGTACTTC
TRBJ1-2 TRBD1 . TRBV19 CASSVQGTGGLDGYTF TGTGCCAGTAGTGTCCAAGGGACAGGTGGATTGGATGGCTACACCTTC
TRBJ1-1 . . TRBV7-2 CASSSLPNTEAFF TGTGCCAGCAGCTCCCTTCCGAACACTGAAGCTTTCTTT
TRBJ1-3 . . TRBV6-2/TRBV6-3 CASSYGTGNTIYF TGTGCCAGCAGTTACGGAACTGGAAACACCATATATTTT
TRBJ2-1 . . TRBV6-5 CASTRLGDEQFF TGTGCCAGTACAAGGTTGGGCGATGAGCAGTTCTTC
TRBJ2-1 . once TRBV7-3 CASSPTLANEQFF TGTGCCAGCAGCCCAACCCTAGCGAATGAGCAGTTCTTC
TRBJ1-2 . . TRBV4-1 CASSQDPDRIALYGYTF TGCGCCAGCAGCCAAGATCCAGACAGAATCGCCCTATATGGCTACACCTTC
TRBJ1-1 . . TRBV28 CASSLGDTEAFF TGTGCCAGCAGTTTAGGGGACACTGAAGCTTTCTTT
TRBJ1-5 . . TRBV6-5 CASRTDRDNQPQHF TGTGCCAGCAGAACGGACAGAGACAATCAGCCCCAGCATTTT
TRBJ1-4 . . TRBV4-1 CASSQGGSSEKLFF TGCGCCAGCAGCCAGGGGGGGTCCTCTGAAAAACTGTTTTTT
TRBJ2-1 . . TRBV19 CASSIAMDGSSYNEQFF TGTGCCAGTAGTATAGCCATGGACGGGAGCTCCTACAATGAGCAGTTCTTC
TRBJ1-4 . . TRBV5-5 CASSAQLATETEKLFF TGTGCCAGCAGCGCCCAGTTGGCGACGGAGACTGAAAAACTGTTTTTT
TRBJ2-3 TRBD2 . TRBV30 CAWSVLAGRLDTQYF TGTGCCTGGAGTGTACTAGCGGGAAGGTTAGATACGCAGTATTTT
TRBJ1-1 . . TRBV6-2/TRBV6-3 CASSPSSYTEAFF TGTGCCAGCAGCCCGAGTAGTTACACTGAAGCTTTCTTT
TRBJ1-1 . . TRBV2 CASSGEKNTEAFF TGTGCCAGCAGTGGGGAAAAGAACACTGAAGCTTTCTTT